This TCR beta chain was identified during a study of regulatory T cells in long-lasting Graves disease. Study-wide results and limits: Whereas new patients shared 970 or so public clonotypes, persistent patients shared more, at a few thousand. Repertoires from persistent disease leaned toward TRBV28, TRBJ1-2 and TRBJ2-5.

This clonotype has a count of ten or more. The antigen remains undetermined. The TCR beta library used iRepertoire HTBI primers with Arm-PCR amplification of CDR3. Each CDR3 protein is one row after TCRdb ran MiXCR on the multiplex PCR reads. The sample has a few hundred thousand distinct CDR3 sequences; 10% to 15% are singletons. Time point in this sample: newly diagnosed GD, antithyroid drugs for less than 3 months. The TCR library was made from RNA extracted from PBMCs. Germline V gives CDR1 MDHEN, CDR2 SYDVKM. The CDR3 has 10 residues. V lost 5 bases and J 7 bases, leaving 5 bases between the germline ends. This sample also belongs to another study, concerning T cells in Graves' hyperthyroidism and ophthalmopathy. That paper notes: The primer set for the first-round RT-PCR of the TCR CDR3 was HTBI.

The source material was peripheral blood mononuclear cells (PBMCs), sampled at new diagnosis, from a patient treated with antithyroid drugs. The TCR originated in a woman younger than 35 with Graves disease. This chain uses TRBV28 with TRBJ1-2; D gene uncertain. The CDR3 region is CASSHFGYTF. The CDR3 nucleotides read TGTGCCAGCAGTCACTTTGGCTACACCTTC.